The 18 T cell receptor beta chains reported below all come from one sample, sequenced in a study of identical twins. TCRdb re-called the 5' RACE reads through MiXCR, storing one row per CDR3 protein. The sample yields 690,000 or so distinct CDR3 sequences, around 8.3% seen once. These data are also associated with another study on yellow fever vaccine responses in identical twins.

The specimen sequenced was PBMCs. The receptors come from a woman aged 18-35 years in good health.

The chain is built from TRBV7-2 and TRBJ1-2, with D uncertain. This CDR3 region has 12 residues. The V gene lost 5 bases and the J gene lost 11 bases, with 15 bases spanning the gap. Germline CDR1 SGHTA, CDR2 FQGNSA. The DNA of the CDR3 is TGTGCCAGCAGCCCCCCCGGAGGGAATTACACCTTC. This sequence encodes CASSPPGGNYTF.

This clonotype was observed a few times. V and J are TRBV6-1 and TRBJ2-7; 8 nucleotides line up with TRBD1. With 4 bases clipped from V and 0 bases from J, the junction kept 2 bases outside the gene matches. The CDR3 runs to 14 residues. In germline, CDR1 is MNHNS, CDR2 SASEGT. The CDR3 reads CASSGGTGSYEQYF. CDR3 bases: TGTGCCAGCAGTGGCGGGACAGGCTCCTACGAGCAGTACTTC.

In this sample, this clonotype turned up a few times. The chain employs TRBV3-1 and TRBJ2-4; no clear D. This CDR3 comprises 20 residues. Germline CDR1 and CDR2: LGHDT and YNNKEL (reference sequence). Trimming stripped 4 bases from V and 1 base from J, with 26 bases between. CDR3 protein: CASSPNAFGGSREAKNIQYF. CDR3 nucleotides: TGTGCCAGCAGCCCTAATGCCTTCGGCGGCTCCCGTGAGGCCAAAAACATTCAGTACTTC.

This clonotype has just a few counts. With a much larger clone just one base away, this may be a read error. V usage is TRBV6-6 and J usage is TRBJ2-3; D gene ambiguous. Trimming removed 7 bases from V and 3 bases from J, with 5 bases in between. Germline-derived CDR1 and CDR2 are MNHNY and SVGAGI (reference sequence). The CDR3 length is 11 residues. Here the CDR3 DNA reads TGTGCCAGCACCCAAACAGATACGCAGTATTTT. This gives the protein CASTQTDTQYF.

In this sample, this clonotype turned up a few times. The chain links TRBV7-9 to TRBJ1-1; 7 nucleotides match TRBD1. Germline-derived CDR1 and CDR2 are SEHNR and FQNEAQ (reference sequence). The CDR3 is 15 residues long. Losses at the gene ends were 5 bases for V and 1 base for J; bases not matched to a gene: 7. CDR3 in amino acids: CASSQTGQWNTEAFF. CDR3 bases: TGTGCCAGCAGCCAAACGGGACAGTGGAACACTGAAGCTTTCTTT.

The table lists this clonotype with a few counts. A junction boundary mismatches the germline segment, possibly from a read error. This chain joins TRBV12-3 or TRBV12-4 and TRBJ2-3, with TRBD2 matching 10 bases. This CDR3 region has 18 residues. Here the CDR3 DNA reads TGTGCCAGCAGCTTAGGACTAGCGGTGCAGGCTAGCACAGATACGCAGTATTTT. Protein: CASSLGLAVQASTDTQYF.

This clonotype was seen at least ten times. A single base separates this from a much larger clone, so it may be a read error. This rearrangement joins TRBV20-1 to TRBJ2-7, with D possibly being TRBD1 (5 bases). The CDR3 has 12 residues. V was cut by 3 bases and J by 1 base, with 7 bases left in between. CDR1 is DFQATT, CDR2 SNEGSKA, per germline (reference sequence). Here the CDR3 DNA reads TGCAGTGCTAGTAAGGGGTCCTACGAGCAGTACTTC. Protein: CSASKGSYEQYF.

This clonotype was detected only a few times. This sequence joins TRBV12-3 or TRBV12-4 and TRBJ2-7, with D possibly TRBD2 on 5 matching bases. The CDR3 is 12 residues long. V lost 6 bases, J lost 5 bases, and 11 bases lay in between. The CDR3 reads CASRSGVNEQYF. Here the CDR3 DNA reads TGTGCCAGCAGATCCGGGGTTAACGAGCAGTACTTC.

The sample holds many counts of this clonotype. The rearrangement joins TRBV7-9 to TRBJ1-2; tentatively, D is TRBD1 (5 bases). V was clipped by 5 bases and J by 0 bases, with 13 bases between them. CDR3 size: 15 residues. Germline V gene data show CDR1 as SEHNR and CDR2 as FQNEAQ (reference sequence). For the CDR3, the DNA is TGTGCCAGCAGCCCGTCGACAGCAGCTAACTATGGCTACACCTTC. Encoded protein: CASSPSTAANYGYTF.

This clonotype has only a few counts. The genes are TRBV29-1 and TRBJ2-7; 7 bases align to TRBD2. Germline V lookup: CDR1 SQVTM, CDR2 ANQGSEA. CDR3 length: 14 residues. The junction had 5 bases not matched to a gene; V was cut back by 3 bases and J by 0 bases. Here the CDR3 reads CSVDGGGDSYEQYF. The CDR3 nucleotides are TGCAGCGTTGATGGCGGGGGTGACTCCTACGAGCAGTACTTC.

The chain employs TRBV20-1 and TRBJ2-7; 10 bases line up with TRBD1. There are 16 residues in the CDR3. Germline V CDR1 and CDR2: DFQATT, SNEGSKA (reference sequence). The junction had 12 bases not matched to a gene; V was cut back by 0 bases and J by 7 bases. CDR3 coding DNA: TGCAGTGCTAGAGATTTTAGGACAGGGGGTACGAGTGAGCAGTACTTC. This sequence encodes CSARDFRTGGTSEQYF.

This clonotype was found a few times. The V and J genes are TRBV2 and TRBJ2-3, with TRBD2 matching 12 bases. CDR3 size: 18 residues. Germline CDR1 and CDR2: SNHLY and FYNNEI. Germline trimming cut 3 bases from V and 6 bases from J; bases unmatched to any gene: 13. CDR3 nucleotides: TGTGCCAGCAGTGATCCCGGACTAGCGGGACTTCTCCTGGATACGCAGTATTTT. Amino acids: CASSDPGLAGLLLDTQYF.

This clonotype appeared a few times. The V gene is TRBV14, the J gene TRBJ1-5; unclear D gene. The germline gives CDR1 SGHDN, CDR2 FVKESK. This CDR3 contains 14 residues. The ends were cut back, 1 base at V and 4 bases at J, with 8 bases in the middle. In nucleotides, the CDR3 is TGTGCCAGCAGCCAAGTGGGGTTTAATCAGCCCCAGCATTTT. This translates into CASSQVGFNQPQHF.

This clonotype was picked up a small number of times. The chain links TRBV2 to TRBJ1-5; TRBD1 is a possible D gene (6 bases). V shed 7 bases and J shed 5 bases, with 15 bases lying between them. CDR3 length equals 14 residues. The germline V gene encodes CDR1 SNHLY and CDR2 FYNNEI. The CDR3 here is CASTIQGRDQPQHF. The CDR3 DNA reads TGTGCCAGCACCATACAGGGACGTGATCAGCCCCAGCATTTT.

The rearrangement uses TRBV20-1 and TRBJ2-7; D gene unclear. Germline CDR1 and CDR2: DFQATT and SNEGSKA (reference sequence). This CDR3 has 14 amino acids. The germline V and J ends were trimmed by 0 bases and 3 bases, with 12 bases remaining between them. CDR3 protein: CSARDRLTYYEQYF. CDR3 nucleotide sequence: TGCAGTGCTAGAGATCGTCTCACCTACTACGAGCAGTACTTC.

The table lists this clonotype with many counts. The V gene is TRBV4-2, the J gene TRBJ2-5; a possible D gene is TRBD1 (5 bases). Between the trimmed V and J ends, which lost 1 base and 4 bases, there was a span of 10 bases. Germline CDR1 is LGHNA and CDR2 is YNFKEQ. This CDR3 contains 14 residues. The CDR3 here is CASSQAGARETQYF. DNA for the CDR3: TGTGCCAGCAGCCAAGCTGGGGCCCGAGAGACCCAGTACTTC.

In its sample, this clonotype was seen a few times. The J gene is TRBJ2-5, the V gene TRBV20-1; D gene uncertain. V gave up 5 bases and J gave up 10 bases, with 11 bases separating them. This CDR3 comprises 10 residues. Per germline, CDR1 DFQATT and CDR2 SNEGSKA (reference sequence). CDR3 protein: CSAPGFGQYF. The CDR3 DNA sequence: TGCAGTGCTCCCGGGTTTGGCCAGTACTTC.

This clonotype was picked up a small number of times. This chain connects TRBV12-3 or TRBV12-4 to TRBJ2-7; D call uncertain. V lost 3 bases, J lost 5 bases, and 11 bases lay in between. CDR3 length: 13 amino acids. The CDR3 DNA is TGTGCCAGCAGTTTCGAGTACATGGACGAGCAGTACTTC. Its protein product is CASSFEYMDEQYF.